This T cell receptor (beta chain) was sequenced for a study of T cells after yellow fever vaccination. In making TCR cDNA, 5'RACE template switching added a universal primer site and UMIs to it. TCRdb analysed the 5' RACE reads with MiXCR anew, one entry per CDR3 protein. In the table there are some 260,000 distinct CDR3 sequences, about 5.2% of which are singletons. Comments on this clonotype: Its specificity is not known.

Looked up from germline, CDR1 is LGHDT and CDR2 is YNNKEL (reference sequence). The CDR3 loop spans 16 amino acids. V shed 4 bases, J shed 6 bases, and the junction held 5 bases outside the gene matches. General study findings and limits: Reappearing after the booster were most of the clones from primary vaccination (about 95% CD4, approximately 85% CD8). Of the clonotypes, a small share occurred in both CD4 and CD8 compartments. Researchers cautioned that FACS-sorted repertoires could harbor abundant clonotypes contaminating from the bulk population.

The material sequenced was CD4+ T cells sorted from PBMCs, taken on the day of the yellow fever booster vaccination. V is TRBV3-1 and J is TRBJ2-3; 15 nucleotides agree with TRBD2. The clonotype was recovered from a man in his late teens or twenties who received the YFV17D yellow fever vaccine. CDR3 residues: CASSRTSGGAGDTQYF. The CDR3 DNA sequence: TGTGCCAGCAGCCGGACTAGCGGGGGGGCTGGTGATACGCAGTATTTT.